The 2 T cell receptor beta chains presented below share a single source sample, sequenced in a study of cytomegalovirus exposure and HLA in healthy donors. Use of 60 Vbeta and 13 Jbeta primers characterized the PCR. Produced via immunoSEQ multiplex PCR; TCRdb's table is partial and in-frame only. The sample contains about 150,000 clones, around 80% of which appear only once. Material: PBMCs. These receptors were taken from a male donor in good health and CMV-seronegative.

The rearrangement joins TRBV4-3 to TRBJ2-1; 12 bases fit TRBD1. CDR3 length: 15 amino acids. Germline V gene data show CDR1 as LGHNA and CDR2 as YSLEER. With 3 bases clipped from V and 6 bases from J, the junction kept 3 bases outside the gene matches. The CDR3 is CASSQGQGAINEQFF. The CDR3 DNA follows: TGCGCCAGCAGCCAGGGACAGGGGGCGATCAATGAGCAGTTCTTC.

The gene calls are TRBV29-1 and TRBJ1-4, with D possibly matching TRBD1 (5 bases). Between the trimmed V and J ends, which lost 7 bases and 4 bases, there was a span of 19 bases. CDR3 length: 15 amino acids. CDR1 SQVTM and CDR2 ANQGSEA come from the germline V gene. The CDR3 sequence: CSAHGPGQGNEKLFF. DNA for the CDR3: TGCAGCGCCCATGGGCCCGGGCAGGGTAATGAAAAACTGTTTTTT.